Following are 11 T cell receptor beta chains from one sample sequenced in a study of T-cell reconstitution after alpha-beta-depleted transplantation in children. For TCRbeta, the library was prepared with unique molecular identifiers. TCRdb re-called the PCR reads with MiXCR, one entry per CDR3 protein. The top ten hold less than 40% of the sample, which has around 110,000 distinct CDR3 sequences, under 13% seen once. The sequenced sample was PBMCs, obtained before TCRalphabeta/CD19-depleted stem cell transplant. Receptor source: a boy younger than 10 with acute lymphoblastic leukemia, due to receive a stem cell transplant.

This chain uses TRBV5-1 with TRBJ2-5; a weak D match, TRBD2 (6 bases). Germline assignment: CDR1 SGHRS and CDR2 YFSETQ. With 0 bases removed from V and 4 bases from J, the gap between germline ends came to 16 bases. The length of the CDR3 is 16 residues. The CDR3 here is CASSLVQRWGGETQYF. DNA of the CDR3: TGCGCCAGCAGCTTGGTACAGCGGTGGGGAGGAGAGACCCAGTACTTC.

The genes are TRBV4-1 and TRBJ2-1; perhaps TRBD2 as D (5 bases). The germline CDR1 and CDR2 sequences are MGHRA and YSYEKL. The length of the CDR3 is 15 residues. V shed 4 bases and J shed 4 bases, with 14 bases lying between them. The DNA of the CDR3 is TGCGCCAGCAGCCCTACCGCAAGCGGATACAATGAGCAGTTCTTC. Its protein is CASSPTASGYNEQFF.

This clonotype was recorded at least ten times. The J gene is TRBJ1-5, the V gene TRBV6-6; TRBD1 is a possible D gene (5 bases). The ends were cut back, 6 bases at V and 7 bases at J, with 13 bases in the middle. The CDR3 loop spans 13 amino acids. Looked up from germline, CDR1 is MNHNY and CDR2 is SVGAGI (reference sequence). CDR3 protein: CASSRVEEQPQHF. For the CDR3, the DNA is TGTGCCAGCAGCAGGGTGGAGGAACAGCCCCAGCATTTT.

V and J are TRBV7-3 and TRBJ2-3; the D is unclear. Germline loops: CDR1 SGHTA, CDR2 FQGTGA. Trimming took 1 base from V and 6 from J, leaving 14 bases between them. There are 15 residues in the CDR3. This CDR3 is CASSLKGQAGDTQYF. In DNA form, the CDR3 reads TGTGCCAGCAGCTTAAAGGGCCAGGCTGGGGATACGCAGTATTTT.

This sequence joins TRBV7-9 and TRBJ1-1; 8 bases are a match to TRBD1. The V segment lost 5 bases and the J segment 11 bases; nucleotides outside the gene matches: 10. From germline, CDR1 is SEHNR and CDR2 FQNEAQ (reference sequence). The CDR3 is 13 residues long. CDR3: CASSQGQAAGAFF. CDR3 nucleotides: TGTGCCAGCAGCCAGGGACAGGCTGCGGGGGCTTTCTTT.

This clonotype was recorded at least ten times. The chain recombines TRBV3-1 with TRBJ2-1, with 10 positions matching TRBD1. Germline lookup yields CDR1 LGHDT and CDR2 YNNKEL (reference sequence). There are 17 residues in the CDR3. Germline trimming cut 0 bases from V and 13 bases from J; bases unmatched to any gene: 15. The CDR3 DNA is TGTGCCAGCAGCCAAGATCTAAATACGGGACAGGGGTCGTATCAGTTCTTC. Encoded protein: CASSQDLNTGQGSYQFF.

A few counts support this clonotype. This rearrangement joins TRBV3-1 to TRBJ2-1; unclear D gene. CDR1 is LGHDT, CDR2 YNNKEL, per germline (reference sequence). V shed 3 bases and J shed 9 bases, with 6 bases lying between them. The CDR3 runs 11 residues. CDR3 coding DNA: TGTGCCAGCAGCCATCGTATTGAGCAGTTCTTC. Protein product: CASSHRIEQFF.

The chain is built from TRBV2 and TRBJ2-1, with D uncertain. Between the trimmed V and J ends, which lost 3 bases and 6 bases, there was a span of 12 bases. This CDR3 is built from 14 residues. CDR1 and CDR2 from the germline V gene are SNHLY and FYNNEI. The CDR3 sequence: CASSDNPASNEQFF. Here the CDR3 DNA reads TGTGCCAGCAGTGACAACCCGGCTTCCAATGAGCAGTTCTTC.

The rearrangement uses TRBV20-1 and TRBJ2-7; D is uncertain. Germline CDR1 is DFQATT and CDR2 is SNEGSKA (reference sequence). V was clipped by 6 bases and J by 2 bases, with 11 bases between them. CDR3 length: 12 residues. The CDR3 loop reads CSAFPGTYEQYF. In DNA form, the CDR3 reads TGCAGTGCCTTCCCCGGAACCTACGAGCAGTACTTC.

This clonotype has just a few counts. This rearrangement joins TRBV29-1 to TRBJ2-5, with TRBD2 matching over 8 bases. The germline V gene has CDR1 SQVTM and CDR2 ANQGSEA. The length of the CDR3 is 13 residues. The V gene end was trimmed by 7 bases and the J gene end by 4 bases; junction bases not matched to a gene: 8. This CDR3 is CSAFGLAGETQYF. In DNA form, the CDR3 reads TGCAGCGCCTTCGGACTAGCCGGAGAGACCCAGTACTTC.

This clonotype appeared a few times. The rearrangement links TRBV7-9 to TRBJ2-3, with 9 bases lining up with TRBD2. CDR3 length equals 16 residues. The germline V gene encodes CDR1 SEHNR and CDR2 FQNEAQ (reference sequence). V lost 3 bases and J lost 6; bases outside the gene matches: 10. CDR3 sequence (DNA): TGTGCCAGCAGCTTCCGTGGTGGTGGACTAGCGGATACGCAGTATTTT. This translates into CASSFRGGGLADTQYF.